This passage covers 27 T cell receptor beta chains from one sample sequenced in a study of T cell repertoires in cytomegalovirus infection (dated by TCRdb to between 2018 and 2021). The sequencing machine was an Illumina HiSeq 1500. The public reads were run again by TCRdb, first through fastp at Q25 and then through MiXCR, and only productive beta chains were kept. For every CDR3 protein sequence, its rows merge into one entry that carries the most common genes and DNA. This sample has around 330,000 distinct CDR3 sequences in its table, and roughly 15% of those were observed once. About 12% of the sample is held by the ten biggest clonotypes. Sequenced sample: PBMCs. These receptors originate from a human donor in good health (CMV status not recorded). Some clones in this sample may be carry-over from other donors' samples.

The sample holds many counts of this clonotype. The gene calls are TRBV7-2 and TRBJ1-6, with D unclear. Trimming shortened V by 0 bases and J by 7 bases, and 10 bases separated the two germline ends. Germline lookup yields CDR1 SGHTA and CDR2 FQGNSA. CDR3 length: 15 residues. CDR3: CASSLAIGLNSPLHF. The CDR3 nucleotides read TGTGCCAGCAGCTTAGCGATTGGATTGAATTCACCCCTCCACTTT. The entire variable domain, with the rest obtained from reference TRBV7-2 and TRBJ1-6, is as follows: GAGVSQSPSNKVTEKGKDVELRCDPISGHTALYWYRQSLGQGLEFLIYFQGNSAPDKSGLPSDRFSAERTGGSVSTLTIQRTQQEDSAVYLCASSLAIGLNSPLHFGNGTRLTVT.

This clonotype was seen a handful of times. This chain joins TRBV28 and TRBJ1-1; 11 bases align to TRBD1. The CDR3 consists of 16 residues. V lost 4 bases to trimming and J lost 0 bases; unmatched junction nucleotides: 4. The germline V gene encodes CDR1 MDHEN and CDR2 SYDVKM. Here the CDR3 DNA reads TGTGCCAGCAGTTCTAGGACAGGGGGCCTGAACACTGAAGCTTTCTTT. Translation gives CASSSRTGGLNTEAFF.

This clonotype was seen a few times. The chain recombines TRBV5-4 with TRBJ1-1; the match to TRBD1 covers 10 bases. Germline lookup yields CDR1 SGHNT and CDR2 YYREEE (reference sequence). V was clipped by 4 bases and J by 4 bases; unmatched bases: 7. The CDR3 spans 15 residues. In nucleotides, the CDR3 is TGTGCCAGCAGCCCCCCCCGGACAGGGGGCACTGAAGCTTTCTTT. Its protein is CASSPPRTGGTEAFF.

This clonotype was seen more than once but under ten times. This rearrangement joins TRBV6-5 to TRBJ1-5; D is unclear. The CDR3 loop spans 15 amino acids. Germline CDR1 MNHEY, CDR2 SVGAGI. V shed 0 bases and J shed 4 bases, with 10 bases lying between them. The chain's CDR3 is CASSYSGLQNQPQHF. Written as DNA, the CDR3 is TGTGCCAGCAGTTACTCAGGGTTGCAAAATCAGCCCCAGCATTTT.

This clonotype was seen many times. V usage is TRBV7-6 and J usage is TRBJ1-4; no definite D call. CDR1 is SGHVS and CDR2 is FNYEAQ in the germline V gene. Trimming removed 3 bases from V and 2 bases from J, with 10 bases in between. This CDR3 is built from 15 residues. The CDR3 DNA reads as TGTGCCAGCAGCTTGGAGGGTGTTACTAATGAAAAACTGTTTTTT. Protein: CASSLEGVTNEKLFF.

The chain carries TRBV5-5 and TRBJ2-3, with 7 bases identical to TRBD1. CDR3 length: 15 residues. Trimming at V came to 5 bases and at J to 4 bases, leaving 10 bases not matched to a gene. CDR1 is SGHKS, CDR2 YYEKEE, per germline (reference sequence). DNA of the CDR3: TGTGCCAGCAGGAGAGCTCCGGGACAGTCAGATACGCAGTATTTT. Translating it yields CASRRAPGQSDTQYF.

The chain employs TRBV28 and TRBJ1-4, with 7 bases that match TRBD1. This CDR3 comprises 13 residues. Trimming at V came to 9 bases and at J to 5 bases, leaving 6 bases not matched to a gene. Germline V CDR1 and CDR2: MDHEN, SYDVKM. CDR3: CASRGGLNEKLFF. The CDR3 bases are TGTGCCAGTCGAGGGGGCCTAAATGAAAAACTGTTTTTT.

A few counts support this clonotype. This chain links TRBV9 with TRBJ2-1; D remains unclear. Looked up from germline, CDR1 is SGDLS and CDR2 is YYNGEE. The CDR3 has 13 amino acids. V dropped 4 bases and J dropped 3 bases, with 8 bases sitting between them. The CDR3 spells CASSPLGYNEQFF. CDR3 DNA sequence: TGTGCCAGCAGCCCCCTCGGCTACAATGAGCAGTTCTTC.

This clonotype was picked up many times. The V call is TRBV12-3 or TRBV12-4, the J call TRBJ1-3; possible D gene TRBD1, 5 bases. The length of the CDR3 is 15 residues. V gave up 4 bases and J gave up 7 bases, with 17 bases separating them. CDR3 coding DNA: TGTGCCAGCAGTTCCTCCAGCCTACGGGGGAACACCATATATTTT. Residues: CASSSSSLRGNTIYF.

This clonotype showed up many times. This chain uses TRBV7-2 with TRBJ1-6; 9 bases are a match to TRBD1. The V gene's germline CDR1 is SGHTA and CDR2 FQGNSA. The CDR3 has 15 amino acids. V lost 6 bases and J lost 10; bases outside the gene matches: 10. DNA of the CDR3: TGTGCCAGCAGTTCTCAGGGTGGACAGGGGTCACCCCTCCACTTT. This translates into CASSSQGGQGSPLHF.

The sample holds many counts of this clonotype. V usage is TRBV11-2 and J usage is TRBJ1-1, with D possibly TRBD1 on 5 matching bases. CDR3 length: 15 amino acids. Trimming left V 4 bases short and J 4 bases short, with 16 bases between. Per the germline V gene, CDR1 is SGHAT and CDR2 is FQNNGV. CDR3 residues: CASSSLGPRGTEAFF. The CDR3 DNA is TGTGCCAGCAGCTCCTTGGGGCCGAGGGGCACTGAAGCTTTCTTT.

In its sample, this clonotype was seen a few times. The genes are TRBV7-9 and TRBJ2-1; D is unresolved. Germline CDR1 is SEHNR and CDR2 is FQNEAQ (reference sequence). The CDR3 consists of 14 residues. V was shortened by 1 base and J by 6 bases, with 10 bases between the two germline ends. The CDR3 is CASSLVLLLNEQFF. The CDR3 DNA reads TGTGCCAGCAGCTTAGTCCTTTTACTCAATGAGCAGTTCTTC.

This clonotype was counted at least ten times. The chain has TRBV9 and TRBJ1-1; D is uncertain. This CDR3 spans 14 amino acids. V was clipped by 5 bases and J by 3 bases, with 14 bases between them. Germline V CDR1 and CDR2: SGDLS, YYNGEE. The CDR3 is CASRAQDGDTEAFF. The CDR3 DNA is TGTGCCAGCAGGGCTCAGGACGGGGACACTGAAGCTTTCTTT.

This clonotype occurred many times. The chain is built from TRBV7-8 and TRBJ2-3; TRBD2 matches at 7 bases. Germline-derived CDR1 and CDR2 are SGHVS and FQNEAQ. Germline trimming cut 5 bases from V and 2 bases from J; bases unmatched to any gene: 4. The CDR3 sequence is 14 residues long. In DNA, the CDR3 is TGTGCCAGCAGCACCGGGACTACCACAGATACGCAGTATTTT. It yields the protein CASSTGTTTDTQYF.

This clonotype occurred a few times. The genes are TRBV20-1 and TRBJ2-3; possibly TRBD1 for D (5 bases). Germline loops: CDR1 DFQATT, CDR2 SNEGSKA (reference sequence). The V end lost 0 bases, the J end lost 1 base, and 11 bases lay between the germline ends. The CDR3 length is 15 residues. The CDR3 DNA reads TGCAGTGCTAGAGATTCAAGCAGGGGCACAGATACGCAGTATTTT. Translated, it gives CSARDSSRGTDTQYF.

V and J are TRBV27 and TRBJ1-6; the D gene is possibly TRBD1 (5 bases). Germline assignment: CDR1 MNHEY and CDR2 SMNVEV (reference sequence). The CDR3 runs to 15 residues. Between the trimmed V and J ends, which lost 3 bases and 0 bases, there was a span of 6 bases. DNA for the CDR3: TGTGCCAGCAGTTTCGGGGGCTCCTATAATTCACCCCTCCACTTT. This translates into CASSFGGSYNSPLHF.

This clonotype was observed at least ten times. This sequence joins TRBV7-9 and TRBJ1-6; 8 nucleotides match TRBD1. V shed 5 bases and J 0 bases; nucleotides not matched to a gene: 9. The CDR3 is 18 amino acids. Germline V gives CDR1 SEHNR, CDR2 FQNEAQ (reference sequence). CDR3 sequence: CASSRGTGVSSYNSPLHF. The CDR3, as DNA: TGTGCCAGCAGCCGGGGGACAGGCGTCAGCTCCTATAATTCACCCCTCCACTTT.

This clonotype was seen ten or more times. V usage is TRBV7-9 and J usage is TRBJ2-2; 10 bases are a match to TRBD1. V lost 3 bases to trimming and J lost 4 bases; unmatched junction nucleotides: 2. The CDR3 has 15 amino acids. Germline CDR1 SEHNR, CDR2 FQNEAQ (reference sequence). The DNA of the CDR3 is TGTGCCAGCAGCTTTGGGACAGGGGTCACCGGGGAGCTGTTTTTT. Translating it yields CASSFGTGVTGELFF. Full variable domain (rest looked up from reference TRBV7-9 and TRBJ2-2): DTGVSQNPRHKITKRGQNVTFRCDPISEHNRLYWYRQTLGQGPEFLTYFQNEAQLEKSRLLSDRFSAERPKGSFSTLEIQRTEQGDSAMYLCASSFGTGVTGELFFGEGSRLTVL.

This clonotype has only a few counts. The chain has TRBV28 and TRBJ1-2; a possible D gene is TRBD1 (5 bases). The CDR3 runs 13 residues. Germline-derived CDR1 and CDR2 are MDHEN and SYDVKM. Trimming left V 11 bases short and J 5 bases short, with 18 bases between. CDR3 amino acids: CALLSGTGYGYTF. CDR3 nucleotides: TGTGCCCTCCTTTCTGGGACTGGATATGGCTACACCTTC.

Only a few counts were recorded for this clonotype. The chain has TRBV6-1 and TRBJ2-3, with unresolved D. This CDR3 is 14 amino acids long. Trimming stripped 1 base from V and 6 bases from J, with 11 bases between. Germline CDR1 reads MNHNS; CDR2 reads SASEGT. CDR3 in amino acids: CASSEGWGADTQYF. CDR3 in DNA: TGTGCCAGCAGTGAAGGTTGGGGTGCCGATACGCAGTATTTT.

This clonotype occurred a few times. The gene calls are TRBV7-9 and TRBJ2-3; 8 positions agree with TRBD2. V lost 5 bases to trimming and J lost 6 bases; unmatched junction nucleotides: 13. CDR1 and CDR2 (germline): SEHNR, FQNEAQ (reference sequence). The CDR3 has 16 residues. The CDR3 spells CASSAYFSGGLDTQYF. CDR3 bases: TGTGCCAGCAGCGCCTACTTTTCGGGGGGGCTCGATACGCAGTATTTT.

At least ten counts were recorded for this clonotype. The V call is TRBV5-1, the J call TRBJ1-1; TRBD1 is a possible D gene (5 bases). Trimming pared 1 base from V and 0 bases from J, leaving 10 bases between. The CDR3 length is 15 residues. The germline V gene encodes CDR1 SGHRS and CDR2 YFSETQ. The CDR3 loop is CASSLSGTLNTEAFF. The CDR3 coding sequence is TGCGCCAGCAGCTTGTCCGGGACGCTGAACACTGAAGCTTTCTTT.

The chain uses TRBV28 and TRBJ1-5; D ambiguous. This CDR3 has 16 amino acids. Germline CDR1 reads MDHEN; CDR2 reads SYDVKM. V was trimmed by 5 bases and J by 0 bases, leaving 14 bases between them. CDR3 sequence reads: CASSPTDSNSNQPQHF. The DNA of the CDR3 is TGTGCCAGCAGTCCTACAGACTCCAATAGCAATCAGCCCCAGCATTTT.

The rearrangement joins TRBV28 to TRBJ1-5; possible D gene TRBD1, 5 bases. This CDR3 contains 17 residues. Germline-derived CDR1 and CDR2 are MDHEN and SYDVKM. Between the trimmed V and J ends, which lost 5 bases and 4 bases, there was a span of 21 bases. The CDR3 nucleotides read TGTGCCAGCAGTATGGCAGGGATCGAAGCCCCGAATCAGCCCCAGCATTTT. Encoded protein: CASSMAGIEAPNQPQHF.

The chain recombines TRBV28 with TRBJ2-5; D is possibly TRBD1 or TRBD2 (6 bases each). The CDR3 has 14 amino acids. V shed 7 bases and J shed 5 bases, with 17 bases lying between them. Germline V lookup: CDR1 MDHEN, CDR2 SYDVKM. CDR3 nucleotides: TGTGCCAGCACCCGTCCGGGGGCGCGGGAGACCCAGTACTTC. This codes for CASTRPGARETQYF.

The chain links TRBV27 to TRBJ2-1; D tentatively reads TRBD1 or TRBD2 (6 bases each). The CDR3 runs 17 residues. V was cut by 5 bases and J by 3 bases, with 20 bases left in between. The germline V gene has CDR1 MNHEY and CDR2 SMNVEV (reference sequence). CDR3 residues: CASSQAWGAEYYNEQFF. The CDR3 bases are TGTGCCAGCAGTCAAGCTTGGGGGGCAGAATACTACAATGAGCAGTTCTTC.

The rearrangement joins TRBV6-6 to TRBJ1-1, with a weak D call TRBD1 (6 bases). Germline values: CDR1 MNHNY, CDR2 SVGAGI (reference sequence). Trimming pared 1 base from V and 1 base from J, leaving 10 bases between. The CDR3 is made up of 15 amino acids. CDR3 protein: CASSYFTGKNTEAFF. Written as DNA, the CDR3 is TGTGCCAGCAGTTACTTTACAGGGAAGAACACTGAAGCTTTCTTT.